The T cell receptor beta chain under discussion was sequenced for a study of blood T cells in healthy people across ages. The CDR3 is 12 residues long. V gave up 5 bases and J gave up 6 bases, with 11 bases separating them. Germline V CDR1 and CDR2: SQVTM, ANQGSEA. Sample-barcoded 5' priming and a J-beta primer mix drove a second PCR of about 6 to 12 cycles. MiXCR, run by TCRdb on the 5' RACE reads, gives a single entry per CDR3 protein. Found here are about 800,000 distinct CDR3 sequences, more than 45% of them singletons; the top ten hold approximately 23%. This clonotype turned up a few times. The antigen is undetermined. Caucasian individuals from Russia who were healthy and aged about 6 to 95 acted as donors. PBMCs were isolated at a quantity of at least 6.5 million per sample. Study-level findings and limits: Among long-lived donors, naive CD4+ cells were more numerous and diversity higher than in aged donors.

The sequence derives from a man younger than 45 in good health. The sequencing input was blood. V and J are TRBV29-1 and TRBJ2-1; D gene uncertain. The CDR3 region has the DNA TGCAGCGTTCGTCCTCGCCTCAATGAGCAGTTCTTC. Translated, it gives CSVRPRLNEQFF.